This TCR beta chain was identified during a study of siplizumab effects on memory and regulatory T cells. Mixed lymphocyte reaction cells were cocultured at 37°C for 5 to 6 days. In this sample, this clone is medium-sized. What it binds is unknown. Sequencing used immunoSEQ multiplex PCR; TCRdb keeps in-frame clones, though not all of them. The sample records nearly 20,000 clones, 44% being singletons. CDR3 length: 12 amino acids. In germline, CDR1 is SNHLY, CDR2 FYNNEI. With 2 bases removed from V and 8 bases from J, the gap between germline ends came to 9 bases. The sample was CFSE-low (dividing) CD4+ T cells sorted from an allogeneic mixed lymphocyte reaction. The rearrangement uses TRBV2 and TRBJ1-1; TRBD1 might be the D (5 bases). This receptor was obtained from a human donor in good health; the cells came from an allogeneic mixed lymphocyte reaction. Some clones in this sample may be carry-over from other donors' samples. CDR3 nucleotide sequence: TGTGCCAGCAGTGAATGGAGGGACGAAGCTTTCTTT. Its protein product is CASSEWRDEAFF.